This TCR beta chain comes out of a study of T cell repertoires in aging, cancer and after chemotherapy. As for the study in general: Six age groups, ranging from 30 or younger to 70 or older, included the donors.

Germline CDR1 and CDR2: SGHNT and YYREEE (reference sequence). The CDR3 totals 14 residues. Worth noting for this clonotype: Its target is unknown.

TRB rearrangements spanning V, D and J were amplified using mixed TRB-A/B primers. TCRdb used MiXCR to reprocess the multiplex PCR reads, holding one entry per CDR3 protein. The sample lists some 1,300 distinct CDR3 sequences, more than 45% occurring once. The study's findings and limits: Median generation probability rose over the chemotherapy interval in each cancer cohort, suggesting rebound thymic output. These repertoire data do not allow conclusions about immunological memory after chemotherapy. Healthy donors lost TCR diversity with age mainly through richness, cancer patients through richness and evenness.

TCR beta rearrangements were amplified from peripheral blood genomic DNA. The chain employs TRBV5-4 and TRBJ2-7; the D gene could be TRBD1 or TRBD2 (5 bases each). The J call may be faulty, since TRBJ2-1 better matches the DNA end. Material: blood. The source of this sequence is a human donor with a blood cancer. CDR3 bases: TGTGCCAGCAGCTTGGGGATCGGGGCCAATGAGCAGTTCTTC. Protein product: CASSLGIGANEQFF.